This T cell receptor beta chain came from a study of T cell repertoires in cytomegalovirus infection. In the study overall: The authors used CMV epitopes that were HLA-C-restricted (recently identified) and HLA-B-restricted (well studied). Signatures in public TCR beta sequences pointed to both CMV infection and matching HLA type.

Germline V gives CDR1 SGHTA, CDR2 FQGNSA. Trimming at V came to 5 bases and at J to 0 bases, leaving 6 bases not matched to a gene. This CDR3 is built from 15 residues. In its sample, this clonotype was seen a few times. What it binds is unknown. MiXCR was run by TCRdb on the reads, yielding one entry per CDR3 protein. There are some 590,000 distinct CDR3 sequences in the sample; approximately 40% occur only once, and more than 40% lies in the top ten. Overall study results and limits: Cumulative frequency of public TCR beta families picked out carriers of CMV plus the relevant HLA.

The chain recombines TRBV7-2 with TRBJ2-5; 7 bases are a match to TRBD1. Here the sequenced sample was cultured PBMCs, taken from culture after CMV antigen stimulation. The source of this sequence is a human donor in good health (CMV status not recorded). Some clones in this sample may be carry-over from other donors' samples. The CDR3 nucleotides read TGTGCCAGCAGCGCCCGACAGGGAAACCAAGAGACCCAGTACTTC. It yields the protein CASSARQGNQETQYF.